What follows are 5 T cell receptor beta chains derived from one specimen sequenced in a study of blood T cell repertoires in COVID-19. The table came from immunoSEQ multiplex PCR; TCRdb's copy has only in-frame clones and leaves some out. The sample has some 200,000 clones, about nine tenths seen once. The sequenced sample was PBMCs or T cells enriched from blood (not recorded which). Receptors were obtained from a woman aged 18-29 years who had recovered from COVID-19.

J is TRBJ1-2 and V is TRBV2; 8 bases are shared with TRBD1. The germline V gene encodes CDR1 SNHLY and CDR2 FYNNEI. V lost 6 bases, J lost 6 bases, and 0 bases stayed unmatched. This CDR3 has 11 residues. CDR3 sequence (DNA): TGTGCCAGCAGGGACAGGGATGGCTACACCTTC. Translation: CASRDRDGYTF.

This chain joins TRBV29-1 and TRBJ2-1; tentative D call: TRBD2 (5 bases). Between the trimmed V and J ends, which lost 3 bases and 8 bases, there was a span of 5 bases. Looked up from germline, CDR1 is SQVTM and CDR2 is ANQGSEA. The CDR3 covers 10 residues. The chain's CDR3 is CSVERDEQFF. CDR3 DNA: TGCAGCGTTGAGAGGGATGAGCAGTTCTTC.

This chain joins TRBV12-3 or TRBV12-4 and TRBJ2-1, with D perhaps matching TRBD1 (6 bases). This CDR3 has 13 amino acids. Trimming took 4 bases from V and 5 from J, leaving 9 bases between them. The DNA of the CDR3 is TGTGCCAGCAGTTGGACAGTAAACAATGAGCAGTTCTTC. Protein product: CASSWTVNNEQFF.

The chain has TRBV29-1 and TRBJ2-7; D ambiguous. Between the trimmed V and J ends, which lost 5 bases and 5 bases, there was a span of 10 bases. The CDR3 spans 11 residues. The germline V gene has CDR1 SQVTM and CDR2 ANQGSEA. The CDR3 spells CSVIRADEQYF. DNA for the CDR3: TGCAGCGTTATCCGCGCCGACGAGCAGTACTTC.

V gene TRBV19 combines with J gene TRBJ1-6; no clear D. The germline CDR1 and CDR2 sequences are LNHDA and SQIVND (reference sequence). This CDR3 is 15 amino acids long. Trimming shortened V by 4 bases and J by 9 bases, and 16 bases separated the two germline ends. The CDR3 DNA reads TGTGCCAGTAGTACTATCCCCGCGGCAAGTTCACCCCTCCACTTT. Its protein is CASSTIPAASSPLHF.